The clone carrying this TCR beta chain was found a few times. Antigen unknown. TCRdb reanalysed the 5' RACE reads using MiXCR and keeps one entry per CDR3 protein. The sample shows some 400,000 distinct CDR3 sequences, about a fifth of them seen only once. Looked up from germline, CDR1 is SGHNT and CDR2 is YYREEE (reference sequence). V lost 0 bases to trimming and J lost 3 bases, with 7 bases between them. CDR3 length equals 13 residues. These data originate in a study of CD8 T cells in ankylosing spondylitis. Study-wide results and limits: In ankylosing spondylitis blood, a motif of eight highly homologous TCR beta variants appeared characteristic.

The V and J genes are TRBV5-4 and TRBJ2-7; D is uncertain. Sequenced input: blood, either unsorted or a sorted T cell fraction (not recorded which). The receptor was derived from a male donor with ankylosing spondylitis. CDR3 nucleotides: TGTGCCAGCAGCTTGGCATGGGGCTACGAGCAGTACTTC. The encoded protein is CASSLAWGYEQYF.